This T cell receptor beta chain was sequenced in a study of blood T cell repertoires in COVID-19. Per the study methods: Amplification from reference gene primers served as the basis for estimated nucleated cell counts. The method was immunoSEQ multiplex PCR; TCRdb's version includes in-frame clones alone and lacks a portion of them. The DNA was the basis for D and trimming; V, J and clone size are from that table. In the table there are 250,000 to 350,000 clones, roughly 90% of which are singletons. Material: peripheral blood. The clonotype was recovered from a woman between 50 and 59 years old with active or convalescent COVID-19.

CDR3 sequence (DNA): TGTGCCAGCGATAACGGACAGGGGATCTACGAGCAGTACTTC. The encoded protein is CASDNGQGIYEQYF. The chain is built from TRBV6-7 and TRBJ2-7, with 9 bases lining up with TRBD1. TRBV6-7 is an ORF, with its function uncertain. V was pared by 8 bases and J by 3 bases, with 8 bases of the junction left unmatched. There are 14 residues in the CDR3.